A single sample gave rise to the 14 T cell receptor beta chains below, sequenced in a study of shared clonotypes between healthy human individuals. The naive CD8 subset, CD45RO-negative cells positively selected for CCR7, excluded terminally differentiated effector memory CD45RA+ cells. This table comes from immunoSEQ multiplex PCR, and its TCRdb copy is limited to in-frame clones, with some not included. The profile shows about 2.1 million clones, 80% to 95% of them singletons. The source material was naive CD8+ T cells from PBMCs. These receptors were taken from a man aged 18-30 years in good health. Some clones in this sample may be carry-over from other donors' samples.

The rearrangement uses TRBV5-1 and TRBJ2-7; D not certain. CDR1 and CDR2 (germline): SGHRS, YFSETQ. Trimming took 3 bases from V and 1 from J, leaving 14 bases between them. The CDR3 runs 15 residues. As DNA, the CDR3 is TGCGCCAGCAGCTCAACCCTAGGGAAATCCTACGAGCAGTACTTC. Encoded protein: CASSSTLGKSYEQYF.

This chain connects TRBV4-3 to TRBJ1-2; a weak D match, TRBD1 (6 bases). Germline V gene lookup returns CDR1 LGHNA and CDR2 YSLEER. CDR3 length: 13 amino acids. V was pared by 3 bases and J by 4 bases, with 9 bases between. The CDR3 here is CASSQTGFYGYTF. The CDR3 DNA reads TGCGCCAGCAGCCAGACAGGTTTCTATGGCTACACCTTC.

In this sample, this clone turned up a few times. This chain uses TRBV28 with TRBJ2-5; D uncertain. The V and J ends lost 6 bases and 3 bases respectively, with 11 bases between them. The CDR3 totals 13 residues. Per germline, CDR1 MDHEN and CDR2 SYDVKM. The CDR3 sequence: CASRDNGEETQYF. For the CDR3, the DNA is TGTGCCAGCAGAGATAACGGAGAAGAGACCCAGTACTTC.

This chain links TRBV11-2 with TRBJ2-5, with 7 bases fitting TRBD1. The J segment lost 0 bases and the V segment lost 1 base, leaving 5 bases of the junction unmatched. Germline V CDR1 and CDR2: SGHAT, FQNNGV. CDR3 length equals 16 residues. In DNA form, the CDR3 reads TGTGCCAGCAGCTTAGTCCCAGGGGGATACCAAGAGACCCAGTACTTC. Protein product: CASSLVPGGYQETQYF.

CDR3 sequence (DNA): TGTGCCACCAGCAGAGTGGGACTAGCGGATGAGCAGTACTTC. Translating gives CATSRVGLADEQYF. V gene TRBV15 combines with J gene TRBJ2-7; 11 positions agree with TRBD2. The CDR3 spans 14 residues. Germline loops: CDR1 LNHNV, CDR2 YYDKDF (reference sequence). V was pared by 1 base and J by 7 bases, with 3 bases of the junction left unmatched.

The rearrangement links TRBV27 to TRBJ2-7, with 11 bases that match TRBD2. J gave up 3 bases and V 6 bases, and 7 bases lay outside the gene matches. Germline V gives CDR1 MNHEY, CDR2 SMNVEV (reference sequence). The CDR3 has 15 amino acids. In DNA form, the CDR3 reads TGTGCCAGCAGAGACACTAGCGGGAGTCACTACGAGCAGTACTTC. It codes for CASRDTSGSHYEQYF.

The rearrangement links TRBV18 to TRBJ1-3; D gene unclear. The V end lost 2 bases, the J end lost 4 bases, and 24 bases lay between the germline ends. The length of the CDR3 is 19 residues. From germline, CDR1 is KGHSH and CDR2 LQKENI. The CDR3 reads CASSPSFRIGAGRGNTIYF. CDR3 DNA sequence: TGTGCCAGCTCACCATCATTCAGGATTGGAGCTGGGAGGGGAAACACCATATATTTT.

This chain links TRBV15 with TRBJ2-4; possible D gene TRBD2, 6 bases. CDR1 and CDR2 (germline): LNHNV, YYDKDF (reference sequence). V was cut by 5 bases and J by 5 bases, with 19 bases left in between. CDR3 size: 16 residues. The CDR3 spells CATSRSDLAEENIQYF. The CDR3 DNA reads as TGTGCCACCAGCCGTTCTGACTTAGCGGAAGAAAACATTCAGTACTTC.

The gene calls are TRBV19 and TRBJ2-2, with TRBD2 matching 7 bases. Germline trimming cut 7 bases from V and 6 bases from J; bases unmatched to any gene: 2. Per the germline V gene, CDR1 is LNHDA and CDR2 is SQIVND (reference sequence). The CDR3 has 12 residues. This CDR3 is CASIAGSGELFF. The CDR3 coding sequence is TGTGCCAGTATAGCGGGTTCCGGGGAGCTGTTTTTT.

The rearrangement uses TRBV7-6 and TRBJ2-1, with D perhaps assigned TRBD1 or TRBD2 (5 bases each). V was cut by 4 bases and J by 2 bases, with 12 bases left in between. CDR1 and CDR2 (germline): SGHVS, FNYEAQ. The CDR3 spans 15 residues. DNA of the CDR3: TGTGCCAGCAGCTCCGGGACGGTGCCCTACAATGAGCAGTTCTTC. It specifies CASSSGTVPYNEQFF.

This clone was picked up a small number of times. The CDR3 bases are TGCGCCAGCAGCCAGCGGGATAATGCTGGAGCTTTCTTT. As protein: CASSQRDNAGAFF. The rearrangement uses TRBV4-1 and TRBJ1-1; D uncertain. The V gene's germline CDR1 is MGHRA and CDR2 YSYEKL. The CDR3 has 13 residues. The V gene lost 3 bases and the J gene lost 10 bases, with 15 bases spanning the gap.

The chain couples TRBV27 to TRBJ2-5; no reliable D call. Germline-derived CDR1 and CDR2 are MNHEY and SMNVEV (reference sequence). The CDR3 loop spans 14 amino acids. Trimming took 3 bases from V and 10 from J, leaving 18 bases between them. Here the CDR3 DNA reads TGTGCCAGCAGTTTGTTAAGCGCCCGGCTGGACCAGTACTTC. This codes for CASSLLSARLDQYF.

On this clone: Additional DNA sequences in this sample encode the identical CDR3. The chain couples TRBV30 to TRBJ2-7, with 10 bases fitting TRBD1. The CDR3 is 13 amino acids. The germline V gene encodes CDR1 GTSNPN and CDR2 SVGIG (reference sequence). The V gene end was trimmed by 3 bases and the J gene end by 3 bases; junction bases not matched to a gene: 2. This chain's CDR3 is CAWRGQGSYEQYF. The CDR3 DNA reads as TGTGCCTGGAGGGGACAGGGGAGCTACGAGCAGTACTTC. The complete variable domain, with remaining parts taken from reference TRBV30 and TRBJ2-7, reads SQTIHQWPATLVQPVGSPLSLECTVEGTSNPNLYWYRQAAGRGLQLLFYSVGIGQISSEVPQNLSASRPQDRQFILSSKKLLLSDSGFYLCAWRGQGSYEQYFGPGTRLTVT.

The chain has TRBV5-1 and TRBJ2-7; 9 bases are shared with TRBD1. Trimming removed 8 bases from V and 3 bases from J; junction bases left unmatched: 12. Germline-derived CDR1 and CDR2 are SGHRS and YFSETQ. The CDR3 totals 15 residues. The chain's CDR3 is CASFDLQGARYEQYF. In DNA, the CDR3 is TGCGCCAGTTTCGATTTACAGGGGGCTCGCTACGAGCAGTACTTC.